A selection of T cell receptor beta chains follows, all from one sample in a study of CD8 T cells in Susac syndrome. From the immunoSEQ multiplex PCR reads, TCRdb called clonotypes with MiXCR, one entry per CDR3 protein. The sample carries 300,000 to 350,000 distinct CDR3 sequences, about 90% recorded once. Sequencing input: CD4+ T cells from PBMCs. The receptors here all came from a human donor with multiple sclerosis. Each CDR3 is given with its conserved first and last residue. Each record gives: clone size, V gene, J gene, CDR3 protein. For some rows the clone size is stated as once, few or many, or as a class when expanded; others skip it.

abundance: NA; v_gene: TRBV5-1; j_gene: TRBJ2-3; CDR3aa: CASSITPGTGALIALF
abundance: NA; v_gene: TRBV7-3; j_gene: TRBJ2-3; CDR3aa: CASSYSGRAGGDTQYF
abundance: NA; v_gene: TRBV20-1; j_gene: TRBJ2-7; CDR3aa: CSARHAAGSDEQYF
abundance: NA; v_gene: TRBV12-3/TRBV12-4; j_gene: TRBJ2-5; CDR3aa: CASSSQGSPETQYF
abundance: NA; v_gene: TRBV6-2/TRBV6-3; j_gene: TRBJ2-3; CDR3aa: CASRPSARRDTQYF
abundance: NA; v_gene: TRBV6-6; j_gene: TRBJ1-5; CDR3aa: CASRWENQPQHF
abundance: NA; v_gene: TRBV2; j_gene: TRBJ2-2; CDR3aa: CASNRLGGTGELFF
abundance: NA; v_gene: TRBV20-1; j_gene: TRBJ2-3; CDR3aa: CSGRGAGTKGHTDTQYF
abundance: NA; v_gene: TRBV3-1; j_gene: TRBJ1-4; CDR3aa: CASSQGRPGKLFF
abundance: NA; v_gene: TRBV2; j_gene: TRBJ1-1; CDR3aa: CATLRGTPSGAFF
abundance: NA; v_gene: TRBV2; j_gene: TRBJ2-2; CDR3aa: CASSQQLAPTGELFF
abundance: NA; v_gene: TRBV7-8; j_gene: TRBJ2-2; CDR3aa: CASSLVDDTGELFF
abundance: few; v_gene: TRBV4-3; j_gene: TRBJ2-6; CDR3aa: CASSPNLIGQGRRNVLTF
abundance: NA; v_gene: TRBV18; j_gene: TRBJ2-7; CDR3aa: CASSPAGVPYEQYF
abundance: NA; v_gene: TRBV11-2; j_gene: TRBJ2-7; CDR3aa: CASSLQQGPHEQYF
abundance: NA; v_gene: TRBV20-1; j_gene: TRBJ2-4; CDR3aa: CSARWGGIENIQYF